The 30 T cell receptor beta chains below were found in one sample sequenced in a study of cytomegalovirus exposure and HLA in healthy donors. 60 Vbeta and 13 Jbeta primers were used in PCR. Repertoires were generated with immunoSEQ multiplex PCR, while TCRdb's copy carries only in-frame clones and drops some. This sample carries about 70,000 clones, around 70% of them seen once, and the ten largest clones take 10% to 11%. Sequences were obtained from PBMCs. These receptors were obtained from a woman in her thirties in good health and CMV-seronegative.

This clone was observed a single time. V gene TRBV5-1 combines with J gene TRBJ2-5; D perhaps matches TRBD1 (5 bases). The CDR3 loop spans 13 amino acids. V lost 8 bases, J lost 5 bases, and 16 bases lay in between. Germline CDR1 is SGHRS and CDR2 is YFSETQ. The CDR3 sequence is CARGVGRTETQYF. As DNA, the CDR3 is TGCGCCAGAGGGGTAGGGCGGACGGAGACCCAGTACTTC.

The J gene is TRBJ2-5, the V gene TRBV5-1; 8 positions agree with TRBD2. The CDR3 has 16 residues. Unmatched junction bases numbered 9, after V lost 1 base and J lost 4 bases. The germline V gene encodes CDR1 SGHRS and CDR2 YFSETQ. CDR3 in amino acids: CASSLTSGREGETQYF. Here the CDR3 DNA reads TGCGCCAGCAGCTTGACTAGCGGTAGGGAGGGAGAGACCCAGTACTTC.

The chain links TRBV30 to TRBJ1-4; weak D call: TRBD1 (5 bases). Trimming removed 0 bases from V and 7 bases from J, with 9 bases in between. Germline V gene sequence: CDR1 GTSNPN, CDR2 SVGIG (reference sequence). The CDR3 sequence is 13 residues long. The CDR3 reads CAWSVGVVEKLFF. CDR3 nucleotide sequence: TGTGCCTGGAGTGTAGGGGTTGTTGAAAAACTGTTTTTT.

The chain recombines TRBV5-4 with TRBJ1-1, with D hard to call. Germline V CDR1 and CDR2: SGHNT, YYREEE (reference sequence). With 0 bases removed from V and 1 base from J, the gap between germline ends came to 7 bases. CDR3 length equals 14 residues. The CDR3 sequence: CASSLETGNTEAFF. As DNA, the CDR3 is TGTGCCAGCAGCTTGGAGACGGGGAACACTGAAGCTTTCTTT.

This chain connects TRBV18 to TRBJ2-5; D possibly corresponds to TRBD1 (6 bases). Germline loops: CDR1 KGHSH, CDR2 LQKENI. With 4 bases removed from V and 4 bases from J, the gap between germline ends came to 13 bases. The CDR3 is made up of 14 amino acids. CDR3 loop: CASSRQERSETQYF. As DNA, the CDR3 is TGTGCCAGCTCACGACAGGAGAGGTCAGAGACCCAGTACTTC.

The chain uses TRBV29-1 and TRBJ2-3, with 10 bases that match TRBD1. CDR3 length: 15 residues. V was clipped by 2 bases and J by 4 bases; unmatched bases: 6. The germline CDR1 and CDR2 sequences are SQVTM and ANQGSEA. CDR3: CSVERDRGGSDTQYF. The CDR3 bases are TGCAGCGTTGAAAGGGACAGGGGAGGATCAGATACGCAGTATTTT.

This clone was seen more than once but under ten times. This chain uses TRBV29-1 with TRBJ2-5; 7 bases are shared with TRBD2. CDR3 length: 13 amino acids. The V gene end was trimmed by 0 bases and the J gene end by 4 bases; junction bases not matched to a gene: 2. Germline V gene data show CDR1 as SQVTM and CDR2 as ANQGSEA. DNA for the CDR3: TGCAGCGTTGAAGATGCGGGGGTAGAGACCCAGTACTTC. This sequence encodes CSVEDAGVETQYF.

The CDR3 coding sequence is TGTGCCAGCAGCCCCCGGGGGGGGTCCTACGAGCAGTACTTC. It is translated as CASSPRGGSYEQYF. The gene calls are TRBV7-3 and TRBJ2-7; 8 positions match TRBD2. J gave up 1 base and V 5 bases, and 4 bases lay outside the gene matches. This CDR3 has 14 residues. Germline CDR1 SGHTA, CDR2 FQGTGA.

The chain combines TRBV19 with TRBJ1-2; D is perhaps TRBD1 (5 bases). V dropped 1 base and J dropped 4 bases, with 7 bases sitting between them. The CDR3 length is 13 residues. Germline loops: CDR1 LNHDA, CDR2 SQIVND (reference sequence). The CDR3 loop is CASSIGQLYGYTF. Written as DNA, the CDR3 is TGTGCCAGTAGTATAGGACAGCTCTATGGCTACACCTTC. Full variable domain (outside the CDR3, taken from reference TRBV19 and TRBJ1-2): DGGITQSPKYLFRKEGQNVTLSCEQNLNHDAMYWYRQDPGQGLRLIYYSQIVNDFQKGDIAEGYSVSREKKESFPLTVTSAQKNPTAFYLCASSIGQLYGYTFGSGTRLTVV.

In its sample, this clone was seen a few times. The chain couples TRBV6-5 to TRBJ2-7; 10 bases are shared with TRBD2. Looked up from germline, CDR1 is MNHEY and CDR2 is SVGAGI. V lost 2 bases, J lost 2 bases, and 3 bases stayed unmatched. The CDR3 is 15 residues long. CDR3 sequence: CASSYRAGGPYEQYF. CDR3 DNA: TGTGCCAGCAGTTACCGAGCGGGGGGGCCCTACGAGCAGTACTTC.

V usage is TRBV10-1 and J usage is TRBJ2-3; D is unresolved. The ends were cut back, 2 bases at V and 2 bases at J, with 5 bases in the middle. Germline V gene sequence: CDR1 WNHNN, CDR2 SYGVQD (reference sequence). The CDR3 runs to 13 residues. The CDR3 here is CASSEIFTDTQYF. The CDR3 nucleotides read TGCGCCAGCAGTGAGATCTTCACAGATACGCAGTATTTT.

CDR3 DNA: TGTGCCAGCAGCTTTCTGACGCGGCAGGGAAGACGCTATGGCTACACCTTC. It yields the protein CASSFLTRQGRRYGYTF. V gene TRBV7-3 combines with J gene TRBJ1-2, with D possibly matching TRBD1 (5 bases). This CDR3 spans 17 amino acids. Germline assignment: CDR1 SGHTA and CDR2 FQGTGA. V shed 3 bases and J shed 4 bases, with 21 bases lying between them.

The chain combines TRBV7-2 with TRBJ2-7, with 8 bases that match TRBD2. The CDR3 totals 13 residues. Trimming took 9 bases from V and 4 from J; bases not matched to a gene: 8. Germline loops: CDR1 SGHTA, CDR2 FQGNSA. CDR3 nucleotides: TGTGCCAGTGAAGTAGCGGGGAGTTACGAGCAGTACTTC. Translating gives CASEVAGSYEQYF.

V gene TRBV30 combines with J gene TRBJ1-2; 9 bases match TRBD1. CDR1 is GTSNPN, CDR2 SVGIG, per germline (reference sequence). The CDR3 contains 15 residues. V lost 2 bases and J lost 5; bases outside the gene matches: 9. The CDR3 loop is CAWSQTPGQGYGYTF. The CDR3 nucleotides read TGTGCCTGGAGTCAAACCCCGGGACAGGGTTATGGCTACACCTTC.

V is TRBV7-2 and J is TRBJ2-4; TRBD1 might be the D (6 bases). Per germline, CDR1 SGHTA and CDR2 FQGNSA. Trimming took off 0 bases at V and 6 bases at J, with 9 bases between the two ends. The CDR3 is 14 amino acids. This chain's CDR3 is CASSLAQGRNIQYF. For the CDR3, the DNA is TGTGCCAGCAGCTTAGCACAGGGTAGAAACATTCAGTACTTC.

The chain couples TRBV14 to TRBJ2-7; TRBD1 aligns across 9 bases. CDR1 SGHDN and CDR2 FVKESK come from the germline V gene. CDR3 size: 14 residues. The V and J ends lost 4 bases and 3 bases, in that order; junction bases with no gene match: 4. CDR3 in DNA: TGTGCCAGCAGCCCACAGGGGGCGGGCTACGAGCAGTACTTC. Its protein product is CASSPQGAGYEQYF.

The chain couples TRBV6-4 to TRBJ2-2; D ambiguous. This CDR3 is built from 14 residues. Germline lookup yields CDR1 MRHNA and CDR2 SNTAGT. Trimming stripped 5 bases from V and 2 bases from J, with 9 bases between. The CDR3 loop is CASSWAANTGELFF. As DNA, the CDR3 is TGTGCCAGCAGTTGGGCAGCCAACACCGGGGAGCTGTTTTTT.

This chain joins TRBV9 and TRBJ2-5, with TRBD2 matching 9 bases. Germline CDR1 is SGDLS and CDR2 is YYNGEE. J gave up 0 bases and V 4 bases, and 13 bases lay outside the gene matches. The CDR3 extends over 18 amino acids. The CDR3 bases are TGTGCCAGCAGCCTATCGGGGGCGGAGCGGGGGGACCAAGAGACCCAGTACTTC. Translation: CASSLSGAERGDQETQYF.

V and J are TRBV6-5 and TRBJ2-1; 10 nucleotides agree with TRBD1. In germline, CDR1 is MNHEY, CDR2 SVGAGI. Unmatched junction bases numbered 6, after V lost 2 bases and J lost 8 bases. The CDR3 covers 15 residues. The CDR3 DNA reads as TGTGCCAGCAGTTACACCGGGACAGGGGTTGATGAGCAGTTCTTC. Translating gives CASSYTGTGVDEQFF.

This clone was counted between two and nine times. This chain links TRBV5-4 with TRBJ2-5; D perhaps matches TRBD1 (6 bases). The CDR3 spans 14 residues. Germline CDR1 SGHNT, CDR2 YYREEE (reference sequence). Deletions cut 4 bases from V and 2 bases from J, with 12 bases between. The CDR3 coding sequence is TGTGCCAGCAGCCAAGACAGGTTTCAAGAGACCCAGTACTTC. Translation: CASSQDRFQETQYF.

V usage is TRBV27 and J usage is TRBJ1-1; TRBD1 agrees at 7 bases. CDR3 size: 13 residues. Germline-derived CDR1 and CDR2 are MNHEY and SMNVEV (reference sequence). Unmatched junction bases numbered 8, after V lost 6 bases and J lost 7 bases. The CDR3 sequence is CASSQRGRDEAFF. The CDR3 nucleotides read TGTGCCAGCAGCCAAAGGGGGCGGGATGAAGCTTTCTTT.

The rearrangement links TRBV5-6 to TRBJ1-1, with no clear D. The length of the CDR3 is 14 residues. With 0 bases removed from V and 5 bases from J, the gap between germline ends came to 11 bases. Per germline, CDR1 SGHDT and CDR2 YYEEEE. As DNA, the CDR3 is TGTGCCAGCAGCTTGGCGGGGTCGGGGACTGAAGCTTTCTTT. This sequence encodes CASSLAGSGTEAFF.

Worth noting for this clone: This sample also contains other DNA sequences that code for the same CDR3. This chain links TRBV11-2 with TRBJ2-1, with a weak D call TRBD2 (6 bases). Germline CDR1 reads SGHAT; CDR2 reads FQNNGV. V dropped 3 bases and J dropped 10 bases, with 7 bases sitting between them. This CDR3 is 11 amino acids long. The CDR3 DNA sequence: TGTGCCAGCAGCTTGGCGGGGGAGCAGTTCTTC. The encoded protein is CASSLAGEQFF.

The chain uses TRBV28 and TRBJ1-2, with a weak D call TRBD1 (5 bases). The V end was cut by 4 bases, the J end by 1 base, with 10 bases between. Germline CDR1 MDHEN, CDR2 SYDVKM. The CDR3 has 14 amino acids. Written as DNA, the CDR3 is TGTGCCAGCAGTTGGGGGGGGGTTAACTATGGCTACACCTTC. Protein sequence: CASSWGGVNYGYTF.

The rearrangement links TRBV6-1 to TRBJ1-5; D is perhaps TRBD1 (5 bases). The germline gives CDR1 MNHNS, CDR2 SASEGT. Trimming took 11 bases from V and 0 from J, leaving 17 bases between them. There are 15 residues in the CDR3. CDR3 sequence: CASQSRVGSNQPQHF. In DNA, the CDR3 is TGTGCCTCCCAAAGCAGGGTGGGTAGCAATCAGCCCCAGCATTTT.

There are a few counts of this clone. The chain has TRBV6-4 and TRBJ2-5; TRBD2 matches 7 bases. CDR3 length: 16 residues. CDR1 is MRHNA and CDR2 is SNTAGT in the germline V gene. Germline trimming cut 0 bases from V and 4 bases from J; bases unmatched to any gene: 8. The CDR3 DNA follows: TGTGCCAGCAGTGACTCGATTCGGGGGGTACGAGAGACCCAGTACTTC. It codes for CASSDSIRGVRETQYF.

The chain employs TRBV6-7 and TRBJ1-1; 8 bases agree with TRBD1. TRBV6-7 is an open reading frame, and its role is uncertain. The V segment lost 5 bases and the J segment 0 bases; nucleotides outside the gene matches: 8. The CDR3 sequence is 16 residues long. The CDR3 DNA is TGTGCCAGCAGTCCCCGGGGACAGGTAATGAACACTGAAGCTTTCTTT. It codes for CASSPRGQVMNTEAFF.

The rearrangement links TRBV7-2 to TRBJ2-7, with D uncertain. The germline CDR1 and CDR2 sequences are SGHTA and FQGNSA. V was shortened by 1 base and J by 2 bases, with 6 bases between the two germline ends. The CDR3 spans 13 residues. The CDR3 loop is CASSLGGTYEQYF. CDR3 coding DNA: TGTGCCAGCAGCTTAGGCGGAACCTACGAGCAGTACTTC.

The rearrangement links TRBV6-5 to TRBJ2-2, with D tentatively TRBD2 (6 bases). Looked up from germline, CDR1 is MNHEY and CDR2 is SVGAGI. V lost 2 bases to trimming and J lost 1 base, with 8 bases between them. This CDR3 region has 15 residues. CDR3 nucleotide sequence: TGTGCCAGCAGTTACGCGGGGAGGAACACCGGGGAGCTGTTTTTT. As protein: CASSYAGRNTGELFF.

The gene calls are TRBV30 and TRBJ2-5, with 11 bases fitting TRBD1. V gave up 0 bases and J gave up 6 bases; unmatched junction bases: 15. Germline V gene data show CDR1 as GTSNPN and CDR2 as SVGIG (reference sequence). The CDR3 is 18 amino acids. CDR3 coding DNA: TGTGCCTGGAGTGTACTGCCCCCCGGGACAGGGGGGTTGAAGACCCAGTACTTC. Its protein is CAWSVLPPGTGGLKTQYF.